This entry lists 14 T cell receptor beta chains sequenced from one sample in a study of blood T cell repertoires in COVID-19. Clones were sequenced by immunoSEQ multiplex PCR, and TCRdb holds only the in-frame ones, with some missing. Altogether under 250,000 clones are present, 83% being singletons, with the ten largest covering approximately 2.9%. Sequenced input: peripheral blood. The source is a man between 45 and 60 years old with active or convalescent COVID-19.

This clone occurred once. The rearrangement links TRBV15 to TRBJ1-4; the D is unclear. Germline assignment: CDR1 LNHNV and CDR2 YYDKDF (reference sequence). There are 15 residues in the CDR3. The V and J ends lost 7 bases and 4 bases respectively, with 16 bases between them. CDR3 sequence reads: CATIPGPALNEKLFF. The CDR3 DNA follows: TGTGCCACCATACCGGGTCCAGCGCTTAATGAAAAACTGTTTTTT.

The J gene is TRBJ1-1, the V gene TRBV7-3; no definite D call. Germline V gene data show CDR1 as SGHTA and CDR2 as FQGTGA. V was clipped by 5 bases and J by 4 bases, with 17 bases between them. The CDR3 has 15 amino acids. The CDR3 sequence is CASSLLGGFGTEAFF. The CDR3 DNA follows: TGTGCCAGCAGCCTCCTGGGAGGGTTCGGCACTGAAGCTTTCTTT.

This sequence joins TRBV6-5 and TRBJ1-2, with D maybe TRBD1 (6 bases). CDR1 and CDR2 from the germline V gene are MNHEY and SVGAGI. Trimming removed 6 bases at V and 5 bases at J, with 19 bases between. CDR3 size: 15 residues. CDR3 sequence: CASSRSQGTLYGYTF. CDR3 in DNA: TGTGCCAGCAGCCGATCACAGGGTACCTTATATGGCTACACCTTC.

The V gene is TRBV27, the J gene TRBJ2-6; TRBD1 matches 7 bases. The junction had 6 bases not matched to a gene; V was cut back by 1 base and J by 0 bases. Per the germline V gene, CDR1 is MNHEY and CDR2 is SMNVEV (reference sequence). This CDR3 is 18 amino acids long. The CDR3 DNA reads as TGTGCCAGCAGTTTATTCTTGTCAGGGGGCTCTGGGGCCAACGTCCTGACTTTC. Translated, it gives CASSLFLSGGSGANVLTF.

The chain recombines TRBV15 with TRBJ2-7; 10 bases fit TRBD1. Trimming took 3 bases from V and 6 from J; bases not matched to a gene: 2. Germline V lookup: CDR1 LNHNV, CDR2 YYDKDF (reference sequence). The length of the CDR3 is 13 residues. The CDR3 sequence: CATSSRDRGEQYF. DNA of the CDR3: TGTGCCACCAGCAGCCGGGACAGGGGCGAGCAGTACTTC.

The chain recombines TRBV3-1 (or the pseudogene TRBV3-2) with TRBJ1-4; 9 bases fit TRBD1. The V segment lost 3 bases and the J segment 10 bases; nucleotides outside the gene matches: 3. Germline CDR1 is LGHDT and CDR2 is YNNKEL (reference sequence). CDR3 length: 13 amino acids. In nucleotides, the CDR3 is TGTGCCAGCAGCCACGGACAGGGGAGAAAACTGTTTTTT. It yields the protein CASSHGQGRKLFF.

This clone showed up just once. V gene TRBV19 combines with J gene TRBJ1-3, with no clear D. Deletions cut 7 bases from V and 1 base from J, with 17 bases between. Germline CDR1 is LNHDA and CDR2 is SQIVND (reference sequence). The CDR3 is 16 amino acids. The CDR3: CASTPTRHFSGNTIYF. The CDR3 DNA reads as TGTGCCAGTACCCCCACCCGCCACTTTTCTGGAAACACCATATATTTT.

As DNA, the CDR3 is TGTGCCAGCAGTGAAATGTCACGACTAGCGGAAGAGACCCAGTACTTC. It specifies CASSEMSRLAEETQYF. This rearrangement joins TRBV25-1 to TRBJ2-5; 9 nucleotides align to TRBD2. Germline assignment: CDR1 MGHDK and CDR2 SYGVNS. J gave up 3 bases and V 2 bases, and 7 bases lay outside the gene matches. CDR3 length equals 16 residues.

The chain has TRBV5-4 and TRBJ1-3; 8 bases are a match to TRBD1. V lost 4 bases and J lost 8; bases outside the gene matches: 8. This CDR3 is 14 amino acids long. Per the germline V gene, CDR1 is SGHNT and CDR2 is YYREEE (reference sequence). The CDR3 DNA sequence: TGTGCCAGCAGCCCACAGGGGGGGATGCACACCATATATTTT. It translates to CASSPQGGMHTIYF.

This clone was seen a handful of times. This chain connects TRBV5-1 to TRBJ2-7; D may be TRBD1 (6 bases). The V end lost 5 bases, the J end lost 4 bases, and 22 bases lay between the germline ends. This CDR3 has 16 amino acids. The germline CDR1 and CDR2 sequences are SGHRS and YFSETQ. CDR3: CASRDHLSGHYYEQYF. In nucleotides, the CDR3 is TGCGCCAGCAGGGATCATTTGTCGGGACACTATTACGAGCAGTACTTC.

V usage is TRBV28 and J usage is TRBJ2-1; 13 nucleotides agree with TRBD2. The germline V gene encodes CDR1 MDHEN and CDR2 SYDVKM. V lost 4 bases, J lost 9 bases, and 6 bases stayed unmatched. The CDR3 is 15 residues long. CDR3 residues: CASSSLAGGLGEQFF. The CDR3 DNA follows: TGTGCCAGCAGTTCACTAGCGGGAGGGCTCGGTGAGCAGTTCTTC.

This rearrangement joins TRBV3-1 (or the pseudogene TRBV3-2) to TRBJ1-4; maybe TRBD1 (6 bases). This CDR3 is built from 17 residues. Germline lookup yields CDR1 LGHDT and CDR2 YNNKEL (reference sequence). V was clipped by 4 bases and J by 5 bases, with 20 bases between them. CDR3 region: CASSLVTGGLLNEKLFF. The DNA of the CDR3 is TGTGCCAGCAGCCTCGTGACGGGGGGGCTGTTGAATGAAAAACTGTTTTTT.

This clone was detected once. The V call is TRBV9, the J call TRBJ2-7; 9 nucleotides agree with TRBD2. Trimming at V came to 4 bases and at J to 3 bases, leaving 14 bases not matched to a gene. Germline V lookup: CDR1 SGDLS, CDR2 YYNGEE. This CDR3 comprises 17 residues. In DNA form, the CDR3 reads TGTGCCAGCAGCTCCCGGGGAAGCGGGAGGTTCAACTACGAGCAGTACTTC. This sequence encodes CASSSRGSGRFNYEQYF.

J is TRBJ1-1 and V is TRBV18; D gene unclear. The V end lost 6 bases, the J end lost 3 bases, and 8 bases lay between the germline ends. In germline, CDR1 is KGHSH, CDR2 LQKENI. The CDR3 spans 12 residues. The CDR3 nucleotides are TGTGCCAGCTCGTCAACATACACTGAAGCTTTCTTT. This translates into CASSSTYTEAFF. Supplemented by reference TRBV18 and TRBJ1-1, the full variable domain reads NAGVMQNPRHLVRRRGQEARLRCSPMKGHSHVYWYRQLPEEGLKFMVYLQKENIIDESGMPKERFSAEFPKEGPSILRIQQVVRGDSAAYFCASSSTYTEAFFGQGTRLTVV.